The clone carrying this TCR beta chain was observed at least ten times. Its specificity is unknown. This CDR3 has 15 residues. V lost 4 bases, J lost 7 bases, and 9 bases stayed unmatched. The data derive from a study of molecular identifiers for immune sequencing clone quantification. Study context: The replicates split RNA from around 20,000 or 100,000 naive CD8 cells five ways and sequenced four. Points from the study as a whole: Under 1% of molecules in naive cells, but over 99% of effector molecules, belonged to clones above 20 RNA copies.

TCRdb processed the PCR reads anew with MiXCR; each CDR3 protein has one entry. This sample has 100,000 or so distinct CDR3 sequences, with roughly 38% found just once. Specimen: naive CD8+ T cells from blood, with Jurkat cell RNA spiked in. Subset in this sample: FACS-sorted CD8+CD4-CCR7+CD45RA+ naive T cells. V is TRBV12-3 or TRBV12-4 and J is TRBJ2-7; TRBD2 agrees at 11 bases. The source is a human donor in good health. Some libraries in this study had Jurkat cell RNA spiked in. CDR3 sequence (DNA): TGTGCCAGCAGTTGGACCGGGACTAGCGGCATTGAGCAGTACTTC. This translates into CASSWTGTSGIEQYF.